There are many counts of the clone carrying this T cell receptor (beta chain). Its target is unknown. All unsorted peripheral T cells were captured because whole blood was used without fractionation. The data stem from a study of HIV-infected patients and healthy controls. General study points: CDR3 sharing between individuals was lower in HIV-infected patients than in healthy controls. Healthy control repertoires had roughly threefold more distinct CDR3s than untreated HIV+ repertoires, and higher Shannon diversity. In healthy controls, MAIT alpha CDR3s were common; in HIV+ repertoires, severely depleted. Eight alpha and eight beta V genes differed significantly in mean usage between HIV-infected patients and controls.

Around 500 ng RNA was reverse transcribed with alpha and beta constant-region primers. Alpha and beta chain libraries were made separately by chain-specific third strand synthesis with multiplexing indices. TCRdb recomputed calls from the 5' RACE reads with MiXCR, one row per CDR3 protein. The sample lists approximately 16,000 distinct CDR3 sequences, under 10% seen once, with 4.5% to 6% in the top ten. This CDR3 is 14 amino acids long. Trimming took 2 bases from V and 3 from J, leaving 11 bases between them. The germline V gene encodes CDR1 SGHVS and CDR2 FQNEAQ. The receptor was isolated from an adult in good health. The rearrangement links TRBV7-8 to TRBJ2-7; D assignment may be TRBD1 or TRBD2 (5 bases each). The sample taken for sequencing was blood. The CDR3 sequence: CASSLYGTGYEQYV. In DNA form, the CDR3 reads TGTGCCAGCAGCTTATATGGGACCGGCTACGAGCAGTACGTC.